The 11 T cell receptor beta chains below come from one sample, sequenced in a study of prognosis after radiotherapy for stage I lung cancer. Genomic DNA served as the source from which two-round multiplex PCR generated TCR beta CDR3 amplicons. Gene-specific TRBV and TRBJ primers were used in PCR round one. TCRdb ran MiXCR on the multiplex PCR reads and lists one entry per CDR3 protein. This sample carries around 30,000 distinct CDR3 sequences, 25% to 40% of them seen once, and the ten largest clones take roughly a quarter. The sample here was PBMCs, taken before or after stereotactic body radiation therapy (not recorded which). Receptors were obtained from a donor at least 50 years old with non-small cell lung cancer.

This clonotype was seen many times. J is TRBJ1-1 and V is TRBV20-1, with a possible D match to TRBD1 (5 bases). V lost 0 bases, J lost 1 base, and 9 bases lay in between. Germline V lookup: CDR1 DFQATT, CDR2 SNEGSKA (reference sequence). The CDR3 has 14 amino acids. The CDR3 region is CSAREGRRNTEAFF. In DNA, the CDR3 is TGCAGTGCTAGAGAGGGACGGCGGAACACTGAAGCTTTCTTT.

This clonotype was seen ten or more times. This chain links TRBV27 with TRBJ2-5; D unresolved. The germline CDR1 and CDR2 sequences are MNHEY and SMNVEV (reference sequence). V lost 8 bases and J 1 base, leaving 5 bases between the germline ends. The CDR3 sequence is 11 residues long. The CDR3 nucleotides read TGTGCCAGCTGCCTCCAAGAGACCCAGTACTTC. Translating it yields CASCLQETQYF.

The V gene is TRBV12-3 or TRBV12-4, the J gene TRBJ1-5, with D perhaps matching TRBD1 (5 bases). V lost 5 bases, J lost 12 bases, and 23 bases lay in between. CDR3 size: 15 residues. CDR3 DNA sequence: TGTGCCAGCAGTCCGCCAGGGTTCGGCAATCAGAACCAGCATTTT. Residues: CASSPPGFGNQNQHF.

This clonotype has at least ten counts. The chain is built from TRBV6-1 and TRBJ1-2, with D possibly TRBD1 on 5 matching bases. The CDR3 has 13 amino acids. V gave up 8 bases and J gave up 13 bases, with 23 bases separating them. CDR1 and CDR2 from the germline V gene are MNHNS and SASEGT. In nucleotides, the CDR3 is TGTGCCAGCCTTCCAGGGACTATTTCTCCTTGCACCTTC. This encodes CASLPGTISPCTF.

This clonotype was detected ten times or more. The chain links TRBV19 to TRBJ2-7, with a weak D call TRBD1 (5 bases). Per the germline V gene, CDR1 is LNHDA and CDR2 is SQIVND (reference sequence). This CDR3 comprises 16 residues. The V and J ends lost 4 bases and 2 bases respectively, with 18 bases between them. The CDR3 DNA sequence: TGTGCCAGTAGTACAGGGTCCGGTAATTCAGCCTACGAGCAGTACTTC. It is translated as CASSTGSGNSAYEQYF.

Ten or more counts support this clonotype. The chain employs TRBV6-5 and TRBJ1-6, with 8 bases aligning to TRBD1. Germline-derived CDR1 and CDR2 are MNHEY and SVGAGI. This CDR3 is 16 amino acids long. V lost 2 bases to trimming and J lost 3 bases; unmatched junction nucleotides: 3. CDR3 protein: CASSYRGTGYNSPLHF. The CDR3, as DNA: TGTGCCAGCAGTTACCGGGGGACAGGCTATAATTCACCCCTCCACTTT.

This clonotype has only a few counts. The J gene is TRBJ2-2, the V gene TRBV10-1; D is possibly TRBD2 (5 bases). Trimming pared 4 bases from V and 5 bases from J, leaving 5 bases between. The germline gives CDR1 WNHNN, CDR2 SYGVQD (reference sequence). The CDR3 totals 12 residues. The CDR3 sequence: CASSAGTGELFF. The CDR3 nucleotides read TGCGCCAGCAGTGCGGGGACCGGGGAGCTGTTTTTT.

In regard to this clonotype: This sequence may be a read error, since a much larger clone differs from it by one base. The rearrangement uses TRBV20-1 and TRBJ2-1; the D is unclear. The length of the CDR3 is 10 residues. Per germline, CDR1 DFQATT and CDR2 SNEGSKA (reference sequence). In DNA, the CDR3 is TGCAGTCCGACCGAGAATGAGCAGCTCTTC. Translating it yields CSPTENEQLF.

Of note for this clonotype: One end of the junction is discordant with germline, which a read error may explain. The CDR3 coding sequence is TGTGCCAGTAGTGACACAGGGAACTATGGCTACACCTTC. Translation: CASSDTGNYGYTF. The rearrangement links TRBV6-1 to TRBJ1-2; perhaps TRBD1 as D (6 bases). Germline V gives CDR1 MNHNS, CDR2 SASEGT. The CDR3 is made up of 13 amino acids.

About this clonotype: Being one base from a much bigger clone, this may be a read error. The chain uses TRBV20-1 and TRBJ2-4; 9 nucleotides align to TRBD1. Germline CDR1 DFQATT, CDR2 SNEGSKA (reference sequence). This CDR3 spans 16 amino acids. The V segment lost 6 bases and the J segment 1 base; nucleotides outside the gene matches: 10. CDR3 bases: TGCAGTGCGGGGGAAGACGGGACAGGGGCCAAAAACATTCAGTACTTC. Protein: CSAGEDGTGAKNIQYF.

By frequency in the sample, this clonotype is medium-sized. The J gene is TRBJ2-7, the V gene TRBV6-5, with 12 bases fitting TRBD1. Germline V gene lookup returns CDR1 MNHEY and CDR2 SVGAGI. Germline trimming cut 6 bases from V and 4 bases from J; bases unmatched to any gene: 7. The CDR3 runs 15 residues. CDR3 in amino acids: CASSSGTGGAYEQYF. The CDR3 DNA follows: TGTGCCAGCAGCTCCGGGACAGGGGGCGCGTACGAGCAGTACTTC.